This T cell receptor beta chain was sequenced for a study of blood T cell repertoires in COVID-19. Study background: Specimens from acute and convalescent COVID-19 originated in the United States, Italy and Spain. From T cells, B-cell-depleted T cells, or PBMCs came the material, which was cDNA or gDNA.

In the source study's methods: Reference gene primers were amplified, and this amplification served to estimate nucleated cell counts. Assay used: immunoSEQ multiplex PCR; TCRdb lists only in-frame clones, some missing. V and J calls plus clone size are reproduced from that table; the DNA served to infer D and trimming. Of around 140,000 clones listed, 80% to 85% were seen once; the top ten hold around 8%. The sample taken for sequencing was peripheral blood. This receptor was taken from a woman in her fifties or sixties with active or convalescent COVID-19.

The CDR3 is CASRSTGISSYTF. CDR3 bases: TGTGCCAGCAGGTCGACAGGGATCTCTAGCTACACCTTC. This chain joins TRBV28 and TRBJ1-2; TRBD1 matches 7 bases. J gave up 9 bases and V 6 bases, and 10 bases lay outside the gene matches. Germline CDR1 is MDHEN and CDR2 is SYDVKM. This CDR3 is built from 13 residues.